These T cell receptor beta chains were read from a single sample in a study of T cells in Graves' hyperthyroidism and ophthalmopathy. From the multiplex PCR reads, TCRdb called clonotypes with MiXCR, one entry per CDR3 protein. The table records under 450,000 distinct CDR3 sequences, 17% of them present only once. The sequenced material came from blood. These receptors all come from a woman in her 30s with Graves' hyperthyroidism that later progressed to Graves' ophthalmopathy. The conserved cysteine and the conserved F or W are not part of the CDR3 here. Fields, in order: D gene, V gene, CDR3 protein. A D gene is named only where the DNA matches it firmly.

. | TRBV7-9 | ASSLFSNEQF
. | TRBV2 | ASSRGFVTEAF
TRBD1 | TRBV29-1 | SVVGGQGGTDTQY
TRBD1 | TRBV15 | ATGTGRGEQY
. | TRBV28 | ATYEDEQF
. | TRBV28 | ASTASGTEAF
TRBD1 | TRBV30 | AWSVFVGTGIKKLF
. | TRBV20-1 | SARQGNYGYT
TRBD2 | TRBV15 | ATSTTSGENTGELF
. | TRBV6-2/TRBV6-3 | ASTPGFSYEQY
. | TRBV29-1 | SVGGPASTGELF
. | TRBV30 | AWRGTMNTEAF
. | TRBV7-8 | ASSLAPANQPQH
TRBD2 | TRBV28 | ASSSTGGGARETQY
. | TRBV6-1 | ASSRGRGGYGNQPQH
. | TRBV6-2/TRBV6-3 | ASIPRASTDTQY
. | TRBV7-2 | ASSLLNYEQY
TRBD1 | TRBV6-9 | ASSYRAPGQGYSGNTIY
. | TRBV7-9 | ASSLVGLGAENTEAF
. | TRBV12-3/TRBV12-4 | ASSPTEGDTQY
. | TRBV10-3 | AISESGGQPQH
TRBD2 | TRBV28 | ASSELLAGNNEQF
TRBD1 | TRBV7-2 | ASSLLATGGEGYT
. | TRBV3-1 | ASSQEGYREAF
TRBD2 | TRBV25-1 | ASSERGGSKDTQY
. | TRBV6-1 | ASRLRVEYEQY
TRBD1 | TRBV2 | ASRKPGQESNQPQH
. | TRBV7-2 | ASSLALDGYTEAF
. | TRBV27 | ASSFVGSLGNEQF
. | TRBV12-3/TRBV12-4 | ASRVGTNRQY
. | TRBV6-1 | ASSVSPGLEQF
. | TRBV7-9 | ASSLAGRSYEQY
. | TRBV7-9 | ASSFFGRFGQETQY
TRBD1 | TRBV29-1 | SVEGGDRDSYEQY
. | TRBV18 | ASSPYVIDGYT
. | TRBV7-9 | ASSPSLGGVTNYGYT
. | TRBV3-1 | ASSPRGAKNTGELF
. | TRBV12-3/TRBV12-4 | ASSLRVSYEQY
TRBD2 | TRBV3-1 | ASSGRLEDGGATPINEQF
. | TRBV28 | ASEKGEGNIEAF
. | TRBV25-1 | ASSPGRDTEAF
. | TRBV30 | AWSGGIIRDTEAF
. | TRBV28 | ASSYSNEKLF
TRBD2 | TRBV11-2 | ASSFTLAGVYNEQF
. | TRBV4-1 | ASSPTPGDHGNTIY
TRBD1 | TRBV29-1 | SVRTGTYEQY
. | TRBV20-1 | SASIGGLNTEAF